The 25 T cell receptor beta chains given below trace back to one sample, sequenced in a study of cytotoxic CD8 clonotypes in ibrutinib-treated CLL. TCRdb's copy holds only in-frame clones and misses some; the assay was immunoSEQ multiplex PCR. The data hold tens of thousands of clones, with roughly 76% observed a single time. The sample consisted of PBMCs, taken after 12 months of ibrutinib treatment. The source of these receptors is a human donor with chronic lymphocytic leukemia.

This chain uses TRBV19 with TRBJ1-2; D is uncertain. Germline V gene lookup returns CDR1 LNHDA and CDR2 SQIVND (reference sequence). The CDR3 covers 14 residues. The V end was cut by 7 bases, the J end by 8 bases, with 20 bases between. This chain's CDR3 is CASTSGSRIGGYTF. CDR3 DNA: TGTGCCAGTACCTCGGGATCCCGAATCGGGGGCTACACCTTC.

This chain joins TRBV19 and TRBJ2-1; D is undetermined. V dropped 0 bases and J dropped 4 bases, with 4 bases sitting between them. Germline V CDR1 and CDR2: LNHDA, SQIVND (reference sequence). The CDR3 is 13 residues long. The chain's CDR3 is CASSIDTYNEQFF. The CDR3 region has the DNA TGTGCCAGTAGTATAGATACGTACAATGAGCAGTTCTTC.

The gene calls are TRBV25-1 and TRBJ2-5; a possible D gene is TRBD1 (6 bases). This CDR3 region has 14 residues. CDR1 and CDR2 (germline): MGHDK, SYGVNS. Trimming removed 3 bases at V and 4 bases at J, with 12 bases between. The CDR3 spells CASSETGPRETQYF. In DNA form, the CDR3 reads TGTGCCAGCAGTGAGACAGGCCCCAGAGAGACCCAGTACTTC.

This chain uses TRBV5-6 with TRBJ1-1, with a tentative D call TRBD1 (5 bases). Germline V gives CDR1 SGHDT, CDR2 YYEEEE. V was clipped by 1 base and J by 11 bases, with 18 bases between them. The CDR3 length is 14 residues. The CDR3 DNA reads as TGTGCCAGCAGCTTGTACGGTCGGGACGGGAGGGCTTTCTTT. This translates into CASSLYGRDGRAFF.

This CDR3 is CASSFGTSGGTDTQYF. CDR3 DNA sequence: TGTGCCAGCAGTTTTGGGACTAGCGGAGGGACAGATACGCAGTATTTT. The V call is TRBV7-3, the J call TRBJ2-3; the match to TRBD2 covers 11 bases. Germline assignment: CDR1 SGHTA and CDR2 FQGTGA. Trimming removed 6 bases from V and 3 bases from J; junction bases left unmatched: 8. The CDR3 length is 16 residues.

This clone was observed a single time. The chain has TRBV12-2 and TRBJ2-5; the table names TRBD2, a call not compared with the DNA. TRBV12-2 is tagged as a pseudogene. This CDR3 is 15 amino acids long. The CDR3 protein is CASRLGGRGEETQYF. CDR3 DNA sequence: TGTGCAAGTCGCTTAGGCGGGAGGGGGGAAGAGACCCAGTACTTC.

This clone was counted only a few times. The chain links TRBV5-1 to TRBJ1-3; D is uncertain. Germline CDR1 and CDR2: SGHRS and YFSETQ. The CDR3 covers 13 residues. Trimming removed 3 bases at V and 4 bases at J, with 8 bases between. The CDR3 sequence: CASSSIAGNTIYF. In nucleotides, the CDR3 is TGCGCCAGCAGCTCTATCGCGGGAAACACCATATATTTT.

The V gene is TRBV7-9, the J gene TRBJ2-1; 8 bases are shared with TRBD2. The CDR3 loop spans 11 amino acids. The junction had 3 bases not matched to a gene; V was cut back by 11 bases and J by 6 bases. Looked up from germline, CDR1 is SEHNR and CDR2 is FQNEAQ (reference sequence). The CDR3: CARGGGNEQFF. Here the CDR3 DNA reads TGTGCCCGGGGGGGTGGCAATGAGCAGTTCTTC.

The genes are TRBV7-2 and TRBJ1-4, with D maybe TRBD1 (6 bases). The CDR3 loop spans 15 amino acids. Germline V gives CDR1 SGHTA, CDR2 FQGNSA. V lost 6 bases, J lost 7 bases, and 18 bases lay in between. The CDR3 sequence: CASRRTRQEVEKLFF. The CDR3 nucleotides read TGTGCCAGCAGACGCACGAGACAGGAGGTTGAAAAACTGTTTTTT.

J is TRBJ2-3 and V is TRBV5-1; D not resolved. Germline V gene sequence: CDR1 SGHRS, CDR2 YFSETQ. The CDR3 has 15 amino acids. V gave up 4 bases and J gave up 0 bases, with 12 bases separating them. CDR3 protein: CASSPRTTSTDTQYF. As DNA, the CDR3 is TGCGCCAGCAGCCCACGAACCACTAGCACAGATACGCAGTATTTT.

This chain connects TRBV27 to TRBJ2-7; 7 bases agree with TRBD1. The CDR3 is 13 amino acids. In germline, CDR1 is MNHEY, CDR2 SMNVEV (reference sequence). V lost 3 bases and J lost 3; bases outside the gene matches: 2. The CDR3 spells CASSFAGGYEQYF. CDR3 coding DNA: TGTGCCAGCAGTTTTGCAGGGGGCTACGAGCAGTACTTC.

This sequence joins TRBV9 and TRBJ1-1, with 7 bases identical to TRBD1. CDR1 and CDR2 from the germline V gene are SGDLS and YYNGEE. V dropped 3 bases and J dropped 4; count of bases not matched to a gene: 12. This CDR3 contains 16 residues. CDR3 loop: CASSDPPSGGFTEAFF. CDR3 DNA sequence: TGTGCCAGCAGCGACCCGCCCTCAGGGGGGTTCACTGAAGCTTTCTTT.

The rearrangement links TRBV5-6 to TRBJ2-7; the D is unclear. With 0 bases removed from V and 7 bases from J, the gap between germline ends came to 8 bases. Germline V gives CDR1 SGHDT, CDR2 YYEEEE. The CDR3 is 12 residues long. The CDR3 loop reads CASSLGTGEQYF. The CDR3 DNA reads TGTGCCAGCAGCTTGGGAACTGGGGAGCAGTACTTC.

This rearrangement joins TRBV11-2 to TRBJ2-3; D ambiguous. This CDR3 has 13 residues. CDR1 is SGHAT and CDR2 is FQNNGV in the germline V gene. Trimming took 1 base from V and 3 from J, leaving 5 bases between them. CDR3 loop: CASSLGWTDTQYF. As DNA, the CDR3 is TGTGCCAGCAGCTTAGGCTGGACAGATACGCAGTATTTT. The whole variable domain, filled in from reference TRBV11-2 and TRBJ2-3, reads EAGVAQSPRYKIIEKRQSVAFWCNPISGHATLYWYQQILGQGPKLLIQFQNNGVVDDSQLPKDRFSAERLKGVDSTLKIQPAKLEDSAVYLCASSLGWTDTQYFGPGTRLTVL.

The chain uses TRBV19 and TRBJ1-5; no clear D gene. Trimming took 5 bases from V and 6 from J, leaving 11 bases between them. CDR3 length: 13 amino acids. Germline V CDR1 and CDR2: LNHDA, SQIVND (reference sequence). The CDR3 region has the DNA TGTGCCAGTAGTCTGGTTGTTAGTCAGCCCCAGCATTTT. Translating gives CASSLVVSQPQHF.

The gene calls are TRBV5-6 and TRBJ1-1; D call uncertain. Germline CDR1 reads SGHDT; CDR2 reads YYEEEE. The CDR3 is 13 amino acids. Trimming removed 2 bases at V and 5 bases at J, with 10 bases between. DNA for the CDR3: TGTGCCAGCAGCTTTAGTCCCAGTACTGAAGCTTTCTTT. This translates into CASSFSPSTEAFF.

CDR3 in amino acids: CASSESGAFDYYNSPLHF. The CDR3 bases are TGTGCCAGCAGTGAAAGTGGGGCTTTTGATTACTATAATTCACCCCTCCACTTT. The gene calls are TRBV2 and TRBJ1-6, with a tentative D call TRBD1 (5 bases). Germline CDR1 SNHLY, CDR2 FYNNEI. Trimming stripped 2 bases from V and 3 bases from J, with 17 bases between. The CDR3 is 18 amino acids.

The chain carries TRBV5-1 and TRBJ1-4; perhaps TRBD1 as D (6 bases). Germline assignment: CDR1 SGHRS and CDR2 YFSETQ. Between the trimmed V and J ends, which lost 4 bases and 7 bases, there was a span of 20 bases. The CDR3 loop spans 16 amino acids. The CDR3 region has the DNA TGCGCCAGCAGCAGGGACTTGGGGGCGCAAGTTGAAAAACTGTTTTTT. The encoded protein is CASSRDLGAQVEKLFF.

This clone has only a few counts. The DNA of the CDR3 is TGTGCCAGCAGCTCCCGGGACGTCGGCTCCTACAATGAGCAGTTCTTC. This sequence encodes CASSSRDVGSYNEQFF. This sequence joins TRBV11-3 and TRBJ2-1; either TRBD1 or TRBD2 may fit D (5 bases each). The germline gives CDR1 SGHNT, CDR2 YENEEA. The CDR3 sequence is 16 residues long. V was trimmed by 4 bases and J by 0 bases, leaving 13 bases between them.

V is TRBV14 and J is TRBJ2-5; no clear D. Germline lookup yields CDR1 SGHDN and CDR2 FVKESK. V lost 1 base, J lost 2 bases, and 8 bases lay in between. The CDR3 spans 14 residues. This CDR3 is CASSQALGQETQYF. The CDR3 region has the DNA TGTGCCAGCAGCCAAGCTCTAGGGCAAGAGACCCAGTACTTC.

The rearrangement joins TRBV9 to TRBJ1-1; 10 bases align to TRBD1. Germline CDR1 reads SGDLS; CDR2 reads YYNGEE. V lost 3 bases, J lost 3 bases, and 17 bases stayed unmatched. CDR3 size: 19 residues. As DNA, the CDR3 is TGTGCCAGCAGCGGTACCCACTGGAGGGGACAGGGGTCCGACACTGAAGCTTTCTTT. Residues: CASSGTHWRGQGSDTEAFF.

This clone was seen more than once but under ten times. The V and J genes are TRBV4-1 and TRBJ1-5, with D perhaps TRBD1 (5 bases). The CDR3 is made up of 18 amino acids. Trimming removed 0 bases at V and 0 bases at J, with 15 bases between. Germline V gene sequence: CDR1 MGHRA, CDR2 YSYEKL. CDR3 loop: CASSQEGSTGFSNQPQHF. In DNA form, the CDR3 reads TGCGCCAGCAGCCAAGAAGGGTCAACAGGATTTAGCAATCAGCCCCAGCATTTT.

The V and J genes are TRBV6-5 and TRBJ1-1, with D tentatively TRBD1 (6 bases). Trimming left V 0 bases short and J 4 bases short, with 12 bases between. This CDR3 spans 15 amino acids. Germline CDR1 MNHEY, CDR2 SVGAGI. The CDR3 loop reads CASSYSRGRGTEAFF. CDR3 nucleotides: TGTGCCAGCAGTTACTCCAGGGGTAGGGGCACTGAAGCTTTCTTT.

The sample holds one count of this clone. The chain carries TRBV29-1 and TRBJ2-7; D perhaps matches TRBD1 (6 bases). Germline lookup yields CDR1 SQVTM and CDR2 ANQGSEA. The CDR3 totals 12 residues. Here the CDR3 reads CAAEQGPYEQYF. The DNA for the CDR3 is TGCGCGGCAGAGCAGGGGCCCTACGAGCAGTACTTC.

This clone was seen more than once but under ten times. The chain recombines TRBV18 with TRBJ2-3; 9 positions match TRBD1. The CDR3 is 16 amino acids. CDR1 KGHSH and CDR2 LQKENI come from the germline V gene. The V segment lost 3 bases and the J segment 6 bases; nucleotides outside the gene matches: 10. The chain's CDR3 is CASSPIIQGARDTQYF. CDR3 sequence (DNA): TGTGCCAGCTCACCGATTATACAGGGGGCGCGTGATACGCAGTATTTT. The full variable domain, rest sourced from reference TRBV18 and TRBJ2-3, is NAGVMQNPRHLVRRRGQEARLRCSPMKGHSHVYWYRQLPEEGLKFMVYLQKENIIDESGMPKERFSAEFPKEGPSILRIQQVVRGDSAAYFCASSPIIQGARDTQYFGPGTRLTVL.